What follows are 7 T cell receptor beta chains derived from one specimen sequenced in a study of blood T cell repertoires in COVID-19. Clones were read by immunoSEQ multiplex PCR, and TCRdb kept only the in-frame ones, dropping some. The profile shows around 170,000 clones, just over 85% of them singletons. What was sequenced was peripheral blood. The receptors were sampled from a man aged 50 to 60 with active or convalescent COVID-19.

This clone showed up just once. The rearrangement uses TRBV12-3 or TRBV12-4 and TRBJ1-4, with 9 bases aligning to TRBD1. The CDR3 is 11 residues long. The V and J ends lost 7 bases and 12 bases, in that order; junction bases with no gene match: 3. The CDR3 nucleotides are TGTGCCAGCACCCGGGACAGGGAACTGTTTTTT. This codes for CASTRDRELFF.

This clone was picked up one time. V gene TRBV19 combines with J gene TRBJ2-3; TRBD1 might be the D (6 bases). Germline V gene lookup returns CDR1 LNHDA and CDR2 SQIVND (reference sequence). Between the trimmed V and J ends, which lost 3 bases and 4 bases, there was a span of 11 bases. The CDR3 extends over 14 amino acids. CDR3 residues: CASSIGQGPDTQYF. Here the CDR3 DNA reads TGTGCCAGTAGTATCGGGCAGGGGCCAGATACGCAGTATTTT.

The chain recombines TRBV27 with TRBJ1-5; TRBD1 might be the D (5 bases). Germline-derived CDR1 and CDR2 are MNHEY and SMNVEV (reference sequence). The CDR3 has 16 residues. V was shortened by 5 bases and J by 0 bases, with 14 bases between the two germline ends. As DNA, the CDR3 is TGTGCCAGCAGTGCTGCAGGGCTCTATAGCAATCAGCCCCAGCATTTT. Translated: CASSAAGLYSNQPQHF.

This chain uses TRBV11-1 with TRBJ1-2, with 9 positions matching TRBD1. Per the germline V gene, CDR1 is SGHAT and CDR2 is FQDESV (reference sequence). The CDR3 is 14 residues long. V was clipped by 1 base and J by 8 bases; unmatched bases: 5. DNA of the CDR3: TGTGCCAGCAGCTTAGATGCGACAGGGGGAGGCTACACCTTC. This gives the protein CASSLDATGGGYTF.

The rearrangement uses TRBV6-6 and TRBJ2-7; 9 bases align to TRBD1. Losses at the gene ends were 10 bases for V and 6 bases for J; bases not matched to a gene: 19. Germline values: CDR1 MNHNY, CDR2 SVGAGI (reference sequence). The CDR3 covers 16 residues. The CDR3 sequence: CATMSGYRGRTFEQYF. The DNA of the CDR3 is TGTGCCACCATGTCGGGATACAGGGGGCGTACATTCGAGCAGTACTTC.

A few counts support this clone. The rearrangement uses TRBV5-1 and TRBJ2-2; 10 bases match TRBD2. CDR3 length: 16 amino acids. CDR1 is SGHRS, CDR2 YFSETQ, per germline. The J segment lost 7 bases and the V segment lost 6 bases, leaving 12 bases of the junction unmatched. The CDR3 DNA reads as TGCGCCAGCAACGACCCCCTAGCGGGAGCGAGCGGGGAGCTGTTTTTT. Its protein is CASNDPLAGASGELFF.

This clone came up a few times. The V call is TRBV6-1, the J call TRBJ1-5; perhaps TRBD1 as D (5 bases). The germline V gene encodes CDR1 MNHNS and CDR2 SASEGT. V lost 3 bases to trimming and J lost 1 base, with 10 bases between them. The CDR3 length is 15 residues. The CDR3 loop is CASSEPGISNQPQHF. DNA of the CDR3: TGTGCCAGCAGTGAGCCAGGGATAAGCAATCAGCCCCAGCATTTT.